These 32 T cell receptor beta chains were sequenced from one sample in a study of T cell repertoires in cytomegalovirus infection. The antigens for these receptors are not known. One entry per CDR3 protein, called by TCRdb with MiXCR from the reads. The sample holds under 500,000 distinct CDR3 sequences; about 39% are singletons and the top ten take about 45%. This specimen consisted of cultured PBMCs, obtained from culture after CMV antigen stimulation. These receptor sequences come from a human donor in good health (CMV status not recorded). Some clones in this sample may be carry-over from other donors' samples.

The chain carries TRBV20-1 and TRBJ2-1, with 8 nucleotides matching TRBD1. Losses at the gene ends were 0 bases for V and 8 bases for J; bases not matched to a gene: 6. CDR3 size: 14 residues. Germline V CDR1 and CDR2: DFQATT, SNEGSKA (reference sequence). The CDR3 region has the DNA TGCAGTGCTAGAGATCGGACAGGGCGCGATGAGCAGTTCTTC. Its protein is CSARDRTGRDEQFF.

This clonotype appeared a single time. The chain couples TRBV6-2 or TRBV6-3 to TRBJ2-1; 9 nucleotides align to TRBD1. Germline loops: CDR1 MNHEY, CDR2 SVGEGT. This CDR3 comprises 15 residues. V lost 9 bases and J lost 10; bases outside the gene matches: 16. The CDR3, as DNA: TGTGCCAGTTCCCTTGAGGGACAGGGATTGCGGGAGCAGTTCTTC. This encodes CASSLEGQGLREQFF.

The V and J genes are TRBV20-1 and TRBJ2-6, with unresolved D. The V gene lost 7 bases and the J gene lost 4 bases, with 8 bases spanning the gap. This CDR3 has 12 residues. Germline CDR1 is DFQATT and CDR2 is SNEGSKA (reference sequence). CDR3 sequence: CSGYSGANVLTF. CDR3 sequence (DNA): TGCAGTGGGTACAGCGGGGCCAACGTCCTGACTTTC.

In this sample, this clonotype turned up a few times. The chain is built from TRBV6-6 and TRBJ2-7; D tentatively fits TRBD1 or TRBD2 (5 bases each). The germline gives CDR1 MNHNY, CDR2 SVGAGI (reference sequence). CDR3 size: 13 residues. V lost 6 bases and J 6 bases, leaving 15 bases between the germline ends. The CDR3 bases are TGTGCCAGCAGGGGCTCTGGGGGAGCCGAGCAGTACTTC. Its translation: CASRGSGGAEQYF.

The CDR3, as DNA: TGTGCCAGCAGTTCCCGCTCTCCCGGGGAGCTGTTTTTT. This encodes CASSSRSPGELFF. The chain has TRBV6-8 and TRBJ2-2; D not resolved. CDR1 is MNHGY and CDR2 is SAAAGT in the germline V gene. CDR3 length: 13 residues. The germline V and J ends were trimmed by 4 bases and 6 bases, with 9 bases remaining between them.

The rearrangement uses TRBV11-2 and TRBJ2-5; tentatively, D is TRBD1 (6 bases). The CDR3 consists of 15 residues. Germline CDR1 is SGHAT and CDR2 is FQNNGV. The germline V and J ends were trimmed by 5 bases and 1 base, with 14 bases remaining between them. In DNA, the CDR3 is TGTGCCAGCAGCCAAACCTACAGGGCCCAAGAGACCCAGTACTTC. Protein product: CASSQTYRAQETQYF.

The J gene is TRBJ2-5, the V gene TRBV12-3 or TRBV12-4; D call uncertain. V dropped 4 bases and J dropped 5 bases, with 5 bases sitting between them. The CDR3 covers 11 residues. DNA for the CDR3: TGTGCCAGCAGTTATTGGGAGACCCAGTACTTC. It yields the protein CASSYWETQYF.

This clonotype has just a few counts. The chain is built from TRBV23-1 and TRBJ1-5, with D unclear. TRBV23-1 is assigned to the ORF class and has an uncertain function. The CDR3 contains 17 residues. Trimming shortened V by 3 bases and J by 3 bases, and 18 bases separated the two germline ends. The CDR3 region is CASSHRPDGVFNQPQHF. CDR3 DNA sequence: TGCGCCAGCAGTCACCGACCCGACGGCGTATTCAATCAGCCCCAGCATTTT.

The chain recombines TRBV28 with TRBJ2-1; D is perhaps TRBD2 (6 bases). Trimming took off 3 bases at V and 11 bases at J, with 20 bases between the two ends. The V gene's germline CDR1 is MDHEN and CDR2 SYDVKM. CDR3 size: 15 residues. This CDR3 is CASSFVGGPILQQFF. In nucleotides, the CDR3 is TGTGCCAGCAGTTTCGTGGGGGGACCGATTCTTCAGCAGTTCTTC.

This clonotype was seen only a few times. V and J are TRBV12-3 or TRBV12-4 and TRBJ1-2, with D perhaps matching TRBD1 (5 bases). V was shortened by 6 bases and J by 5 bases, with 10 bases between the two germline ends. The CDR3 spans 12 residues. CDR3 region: CASSYTGYGYTF. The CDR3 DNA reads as TGTGCCAGCAGCTATACAGGTTATGGCTACACCTTC.

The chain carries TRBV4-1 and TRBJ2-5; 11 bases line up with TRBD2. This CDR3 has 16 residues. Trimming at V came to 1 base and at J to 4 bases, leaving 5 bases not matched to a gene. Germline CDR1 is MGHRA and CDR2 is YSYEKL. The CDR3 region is CASSQVAGGLGETQYF. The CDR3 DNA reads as TGCGCCAGCAGCCAAGTAGCGGGGGGGCTCGGAGAGACCCAGTACTTC.

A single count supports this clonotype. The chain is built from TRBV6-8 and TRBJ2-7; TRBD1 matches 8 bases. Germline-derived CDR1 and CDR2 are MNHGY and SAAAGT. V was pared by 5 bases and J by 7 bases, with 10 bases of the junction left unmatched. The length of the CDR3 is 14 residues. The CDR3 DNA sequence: TGTGCCAGCAGTACTCGGCAGGGGGCGGGAGAGCAGTACTTC. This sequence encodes CASSTRQGAGEQYF.

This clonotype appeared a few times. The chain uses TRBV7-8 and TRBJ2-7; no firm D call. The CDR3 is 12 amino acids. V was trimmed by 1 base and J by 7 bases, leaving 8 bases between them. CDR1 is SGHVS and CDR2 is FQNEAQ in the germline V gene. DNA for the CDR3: TGTGCCAGCAGCTTAGACGTCGGGGAGCAGTACTTC. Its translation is CASSLDVGEQYF.

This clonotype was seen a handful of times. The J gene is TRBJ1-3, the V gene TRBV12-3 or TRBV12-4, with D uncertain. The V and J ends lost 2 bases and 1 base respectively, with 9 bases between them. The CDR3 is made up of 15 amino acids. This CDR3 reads CASSLREKSGNTIYF. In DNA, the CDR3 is TGTGCCAGCAGTTTAAGGGAGAAGTCTGGAAACACCATATATTTT.

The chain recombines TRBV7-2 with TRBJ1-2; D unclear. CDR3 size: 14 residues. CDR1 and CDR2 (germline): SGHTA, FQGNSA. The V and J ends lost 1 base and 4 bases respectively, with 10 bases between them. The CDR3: CASSLVVSAYGYTF. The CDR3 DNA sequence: TGTGCCAGCAGCTTAGTTGTGTCGGCCTATGGCTACACCTTC.

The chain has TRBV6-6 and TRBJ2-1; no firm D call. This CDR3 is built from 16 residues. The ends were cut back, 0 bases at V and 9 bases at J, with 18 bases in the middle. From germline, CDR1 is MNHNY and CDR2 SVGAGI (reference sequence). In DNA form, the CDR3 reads TGTGCCAGCAGTTACTCGACTTCGCCCCACTGGGCTGAGCAGTTCTTC. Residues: CASSYSTSPHWAEQFF.

The CDR3 DNA follows: TGTGCCAGCAGTTCGAACAGGGGGCGTACAGATACGCAGTATTTT. This translates into CASSSNRGRTDTQYF. The rearrangement joins TRBV27 to TRBJ2-3; TRBD1 matches 9 bases. The V gene's germline CDR1 is MNHEY and CDR2 SMNVEV (reference sequence). Trimming removed 4 bases from V and 3 bases from J; junction bases left unmatched: 5. This CDR3 spans 15 amino acids.

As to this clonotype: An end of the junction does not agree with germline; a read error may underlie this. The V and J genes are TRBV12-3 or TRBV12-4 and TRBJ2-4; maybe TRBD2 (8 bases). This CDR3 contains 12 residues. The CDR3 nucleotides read TGTGCCAGCAGCCCAGGGGGGACTAGTAGGGACTTC. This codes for CASSPGGTSRDF.

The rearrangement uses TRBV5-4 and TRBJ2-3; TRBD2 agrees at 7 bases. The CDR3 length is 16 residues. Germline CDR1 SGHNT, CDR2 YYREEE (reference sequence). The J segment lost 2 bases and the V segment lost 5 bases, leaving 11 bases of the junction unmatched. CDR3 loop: CASSAVSGNPTDTQYF. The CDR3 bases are TGTGCCAGCAGTGCGGTAAGCGGGAACCCCACAGATACGCAGTATTTT.

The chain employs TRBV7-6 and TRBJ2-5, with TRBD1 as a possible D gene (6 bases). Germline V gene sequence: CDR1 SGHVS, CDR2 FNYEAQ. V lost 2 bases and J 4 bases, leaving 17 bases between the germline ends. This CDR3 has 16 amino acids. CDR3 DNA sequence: TGTGCCAGCAGCTTATATCAAGGCAGGGGTGGAGAGACCCAGTACTTC. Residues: CASSLYQGRGGETQYF.

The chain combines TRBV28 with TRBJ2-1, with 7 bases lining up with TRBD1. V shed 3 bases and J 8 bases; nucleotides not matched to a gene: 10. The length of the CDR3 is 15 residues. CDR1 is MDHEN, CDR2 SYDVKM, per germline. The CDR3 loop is CASSFAGEGGYEQFF. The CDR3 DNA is TGTGCCAGCAGTTTTGCAGGGGAAGGGGGCTATGAGCAGTTCTTC.

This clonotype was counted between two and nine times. DNA of the CDR3: TGTGCCAGCAGGGAGGGTAACACTGAAGCTTTCTTT. This encodes CASREGNTEAFF. This sequence joins TRBV6-1 and TRBJ1-1; D call uncertain. The V gene's germline CDR1 is MNHNS and CDR2 SASEGT. The CDR3 loop spans 12 amino acids. V was pared by 6 bases and J by 2 bases, with 7 bases between.

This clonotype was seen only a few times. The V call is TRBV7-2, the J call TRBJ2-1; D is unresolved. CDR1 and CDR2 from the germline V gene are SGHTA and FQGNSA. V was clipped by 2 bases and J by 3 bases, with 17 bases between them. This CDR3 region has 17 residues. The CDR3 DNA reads TGTGCCAGCAGCTTATCCCTGCGGAGATACCTCTACAATGAGCAGTTCTTC. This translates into CASSLSLRRYLYNEQFF.

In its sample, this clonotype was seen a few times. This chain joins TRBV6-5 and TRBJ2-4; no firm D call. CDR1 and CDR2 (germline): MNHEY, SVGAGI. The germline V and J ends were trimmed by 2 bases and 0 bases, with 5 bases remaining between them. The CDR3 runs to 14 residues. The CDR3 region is CASSYSPAKNIQYF. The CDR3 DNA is TGTGCCAGCAGTTACAGCCCAGCCAAAAACATTCAGTACTTC.

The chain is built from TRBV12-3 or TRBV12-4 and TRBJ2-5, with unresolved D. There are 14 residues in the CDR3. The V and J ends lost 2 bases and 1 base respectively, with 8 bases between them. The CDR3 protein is CASSLKSSQETQYF. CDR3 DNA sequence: TGTGCCAGCAGTTTAAAGTCTAGCCAAGAGACCCAGTACTTC.

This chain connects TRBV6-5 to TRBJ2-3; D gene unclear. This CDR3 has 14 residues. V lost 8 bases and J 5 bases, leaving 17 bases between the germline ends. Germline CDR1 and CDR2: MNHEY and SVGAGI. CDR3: CASSLGPLQDTQYF. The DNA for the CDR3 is TGTGCCAGCTCCCTTGGGCCCCTTCAAGATACGCAGTATTTT.

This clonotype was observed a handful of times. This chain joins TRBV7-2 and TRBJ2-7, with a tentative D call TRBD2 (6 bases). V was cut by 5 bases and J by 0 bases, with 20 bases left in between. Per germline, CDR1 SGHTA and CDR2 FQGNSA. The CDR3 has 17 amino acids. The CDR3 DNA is TGTGCCAGCAGCCCGAGGTTGCGGCGGGGACCCTCCTACGAGCAGTACTTC. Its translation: CASSPRLRRGPSYEQYF.

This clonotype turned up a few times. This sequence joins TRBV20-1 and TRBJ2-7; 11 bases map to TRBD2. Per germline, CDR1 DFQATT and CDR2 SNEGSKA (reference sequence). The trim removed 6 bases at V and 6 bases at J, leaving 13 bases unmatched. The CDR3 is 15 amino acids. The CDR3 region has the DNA TGCAGTGCCCCAAAGGTGACTAGCGGGGTGGCCGAGCAGTACTTC. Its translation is CSAPKVTSGVAEQYF.

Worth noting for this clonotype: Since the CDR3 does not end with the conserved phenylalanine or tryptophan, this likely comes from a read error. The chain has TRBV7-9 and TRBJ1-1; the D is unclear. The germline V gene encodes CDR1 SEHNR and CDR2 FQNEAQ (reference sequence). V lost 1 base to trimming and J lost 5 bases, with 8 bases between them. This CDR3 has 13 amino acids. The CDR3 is CASSLGWGTEAFS. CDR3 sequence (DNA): TGTGCCAGCAGCTTAGGATGGGGTACTGAAGCTTTCTCT.

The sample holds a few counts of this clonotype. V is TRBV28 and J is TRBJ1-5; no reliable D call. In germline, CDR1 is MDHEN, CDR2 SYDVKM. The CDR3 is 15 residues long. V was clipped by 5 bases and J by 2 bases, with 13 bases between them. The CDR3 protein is CASSPAEVGNQPQHF. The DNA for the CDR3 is TGTGCCAGCAGTCCGGCCGAGGTAGGCAATCAGCCCCAGCATTTT.

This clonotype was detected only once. CDR3: CASSFDSFSTDTQYF. Here the CDR3 DNA reads TGTGCCAGCAGCTTCGACAGTTTTTCCACAGATACGCAGTATTTT. The chain uses TRBV6-2 or TRBV6-3 and TRBJ2-3; D perhaps matches TRBD1 (5 bases). The CDR3 extends over 15 amino acids. V dropped 6 bases and J dropped 2 bases, with 15 bases sitting between them. Per the germline V gene, CDR1 is MNHEY and CDR2 is SVGEGT.

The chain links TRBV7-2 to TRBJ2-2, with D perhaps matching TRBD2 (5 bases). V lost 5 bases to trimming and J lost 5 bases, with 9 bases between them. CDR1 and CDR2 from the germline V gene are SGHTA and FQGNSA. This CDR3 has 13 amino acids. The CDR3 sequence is CASSPTRTGELFF. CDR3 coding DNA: TGTGCCAGCAGCCCAACTAGAACCGGGGAGCTGTTTTTT.